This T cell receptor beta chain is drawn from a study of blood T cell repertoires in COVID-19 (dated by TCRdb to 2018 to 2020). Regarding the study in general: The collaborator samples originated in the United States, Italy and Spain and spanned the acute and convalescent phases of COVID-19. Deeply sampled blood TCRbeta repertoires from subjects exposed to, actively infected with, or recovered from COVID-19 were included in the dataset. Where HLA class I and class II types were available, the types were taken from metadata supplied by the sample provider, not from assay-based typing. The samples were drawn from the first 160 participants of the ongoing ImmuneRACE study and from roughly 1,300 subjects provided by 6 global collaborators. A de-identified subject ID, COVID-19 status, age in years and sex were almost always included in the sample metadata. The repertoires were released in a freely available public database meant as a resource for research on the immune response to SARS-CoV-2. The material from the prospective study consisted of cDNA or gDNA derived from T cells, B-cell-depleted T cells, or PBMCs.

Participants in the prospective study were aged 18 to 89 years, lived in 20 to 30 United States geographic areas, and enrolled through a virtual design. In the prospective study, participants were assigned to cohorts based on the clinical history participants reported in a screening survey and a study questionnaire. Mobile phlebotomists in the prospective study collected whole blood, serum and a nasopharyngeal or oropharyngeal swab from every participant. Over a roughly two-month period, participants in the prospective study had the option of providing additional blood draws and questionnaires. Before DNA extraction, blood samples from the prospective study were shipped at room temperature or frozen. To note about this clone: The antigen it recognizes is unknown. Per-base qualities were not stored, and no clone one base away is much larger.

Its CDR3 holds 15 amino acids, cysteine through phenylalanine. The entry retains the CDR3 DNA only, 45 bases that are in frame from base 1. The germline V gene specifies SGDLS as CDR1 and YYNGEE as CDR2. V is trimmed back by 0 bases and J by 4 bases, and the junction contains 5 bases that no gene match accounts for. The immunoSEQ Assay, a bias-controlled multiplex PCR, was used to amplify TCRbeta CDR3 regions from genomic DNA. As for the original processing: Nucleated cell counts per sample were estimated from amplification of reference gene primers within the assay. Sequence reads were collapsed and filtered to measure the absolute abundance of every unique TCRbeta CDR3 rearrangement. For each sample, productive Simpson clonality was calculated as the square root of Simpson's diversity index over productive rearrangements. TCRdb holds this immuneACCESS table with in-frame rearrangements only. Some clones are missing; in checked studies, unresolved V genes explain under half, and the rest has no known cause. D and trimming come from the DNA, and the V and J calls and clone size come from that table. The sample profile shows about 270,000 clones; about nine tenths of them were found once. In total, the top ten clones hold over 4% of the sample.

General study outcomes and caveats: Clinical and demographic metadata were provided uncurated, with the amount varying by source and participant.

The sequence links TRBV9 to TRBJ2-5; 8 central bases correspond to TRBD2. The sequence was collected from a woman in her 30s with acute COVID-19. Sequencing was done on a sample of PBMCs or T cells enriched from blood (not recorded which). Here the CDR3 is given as CASSVAAGGGETQYF. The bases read TGTGCCAGCAGCGTAGCGGCGGGAGGAGGAGAGACCCAGTACTTC.